One sample yielded the 3 T cell receptor beta chains listed below, sequenced in a study of radiation and T cells in renal cell carcinoma. Generated by immunoSEQ multiplex PCR, the TCRdb table keeps only in-frame clones and is missing some. There are some 150,000 clones in the sample; roughly 86% occur only once, and 10% to 15% lies in the top ten. Sample time point: blood 2 weeks post-SBRT. The treatment denotes: 15 Gy SBRT to primary tumor, nephrectomy 4 weeks later. The sample in question was blood, obtained from a patient whose treatment included radiotherapy and nephrectomy. The receptors shown here come from a woman aged 45-60 years with renal cell carcinoma.

V is TRBV5-6 and J is TRBJ1-2; the match to TRBD1 covers 7 bases. CDR3 length: 16 residues. Germline V gene sequence: CDR1 SGHDT, CDR2 YYEEEE. The V gene end was trimmed by 3 bases and the J gene end by 8 bases; junction bases not matched to a gene: 16. The DNA of the CDR3 is TGTGCCAGCAGCTCGGGTAGACAGGGAGGTTCTTCCGGCTACACCTTC. Its translation is CASSSGRQGGSSGYTF.

This chain joins TRBV29-1 and TRBJ2-1, with unresolved D. There are 11 residues in the CDR3. The germline V gene encodes CDR1 SQVTM and CDR2 ANQGSEA. CDR3 bases: TGCTGTACCGCCATCCACAATGAGCAGTTCTTC. Encoded protein: CCTAIHNEQFF.

This chain links TRBV4-3 with TRBJ1-4, with no clear D. Germline CDR1 LGHNA, CDR2 YSLEER. The CDR3 has 16 amino acids. Trimming pared 2 bases from V and 5 bases from J, leaving 15 bases between. The CDR3 spells CASSQNSRGGNEKLFF. In DNA, the CDR3 is TGCGCCAGCAGCCAAAACTCACGGGGTGGAAATGAAAAACTGTTTTTT.